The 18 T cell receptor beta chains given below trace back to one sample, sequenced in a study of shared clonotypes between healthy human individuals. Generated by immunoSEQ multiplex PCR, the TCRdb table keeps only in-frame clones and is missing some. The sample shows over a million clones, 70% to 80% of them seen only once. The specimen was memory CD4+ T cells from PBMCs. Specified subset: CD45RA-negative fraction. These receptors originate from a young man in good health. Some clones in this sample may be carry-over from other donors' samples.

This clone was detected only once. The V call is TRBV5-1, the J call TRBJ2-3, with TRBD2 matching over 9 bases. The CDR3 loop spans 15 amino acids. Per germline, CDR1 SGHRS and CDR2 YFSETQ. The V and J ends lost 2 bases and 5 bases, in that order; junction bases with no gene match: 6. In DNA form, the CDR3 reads TGCGCCAGCAGCTTTAGCGGGAGCAGTGAAGATACGCAGTATTTT. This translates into CASSFSGSSEDTQYF.

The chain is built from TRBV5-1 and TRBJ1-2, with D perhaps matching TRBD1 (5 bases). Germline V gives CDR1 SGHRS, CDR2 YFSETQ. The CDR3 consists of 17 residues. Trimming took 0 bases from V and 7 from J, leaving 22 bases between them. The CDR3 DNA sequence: TGCGCCAGCAGCTTGGAGGTTATTGGGGCTGGAGGGCTTGGCTACACCTTC. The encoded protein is CASSLEVIGAGGLGYTF.

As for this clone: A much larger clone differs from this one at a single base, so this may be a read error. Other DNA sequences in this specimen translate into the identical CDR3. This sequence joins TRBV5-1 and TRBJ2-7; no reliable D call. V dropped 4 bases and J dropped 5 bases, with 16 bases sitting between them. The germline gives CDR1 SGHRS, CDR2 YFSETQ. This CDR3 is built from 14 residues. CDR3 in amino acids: CASSTEASGDEQYF. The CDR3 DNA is TGCGCCAGCAGCACTGAAGCCAGTGGCGACGAGCAGTACTTC.

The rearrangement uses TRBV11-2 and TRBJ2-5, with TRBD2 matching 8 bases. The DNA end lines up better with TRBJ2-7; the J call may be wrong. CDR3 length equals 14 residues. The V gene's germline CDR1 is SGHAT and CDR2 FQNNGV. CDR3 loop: CASSLGLVPHEQYF. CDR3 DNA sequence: TGTGCCAGCAGCTTGGGACTAGTGCCCCACGAGCAGTACTTC.

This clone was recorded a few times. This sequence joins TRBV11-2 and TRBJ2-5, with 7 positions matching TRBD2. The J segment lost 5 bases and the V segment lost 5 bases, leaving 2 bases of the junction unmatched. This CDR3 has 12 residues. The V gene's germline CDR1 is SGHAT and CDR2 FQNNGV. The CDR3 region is CASSAGGETQYF. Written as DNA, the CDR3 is TGTGCCAGCAGCGCCGGGGGGGAGACCCAGTACTTC.

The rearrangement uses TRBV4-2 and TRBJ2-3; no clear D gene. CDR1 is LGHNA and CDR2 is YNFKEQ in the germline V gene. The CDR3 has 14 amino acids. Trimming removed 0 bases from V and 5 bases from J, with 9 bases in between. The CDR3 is CASSQDGPGDTQYF. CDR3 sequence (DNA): TGTGCCAGCAGCCAAGACGGGCCGGGAGATACGCAGTATTTT.

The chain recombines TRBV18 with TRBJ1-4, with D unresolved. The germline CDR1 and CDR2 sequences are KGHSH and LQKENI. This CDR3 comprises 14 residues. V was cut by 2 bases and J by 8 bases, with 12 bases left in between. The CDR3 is CASSPFSSGEKLFF. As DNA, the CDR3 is TGTGCCAGCTCACCATTCTCATCTGGAGAAAAACTGTTTTTT.

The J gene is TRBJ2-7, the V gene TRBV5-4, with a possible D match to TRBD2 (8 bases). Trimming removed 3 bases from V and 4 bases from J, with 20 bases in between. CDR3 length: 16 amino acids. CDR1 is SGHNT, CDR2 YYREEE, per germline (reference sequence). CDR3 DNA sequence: TGTGCCAGCAGCTCGGGAGGGGGCAGGACCGAATACGAGCAGTACTTC. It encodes CASSSGGGRTEYEQYF.

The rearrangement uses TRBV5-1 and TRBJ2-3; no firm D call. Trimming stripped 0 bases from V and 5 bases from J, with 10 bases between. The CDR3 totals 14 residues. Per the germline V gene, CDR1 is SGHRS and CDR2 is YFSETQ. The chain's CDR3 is CASSLVNVKDTQYF. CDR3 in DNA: TGCGCCAGCAGCTTGGTAAACGTGAAAGATACGCAGTATTTT.

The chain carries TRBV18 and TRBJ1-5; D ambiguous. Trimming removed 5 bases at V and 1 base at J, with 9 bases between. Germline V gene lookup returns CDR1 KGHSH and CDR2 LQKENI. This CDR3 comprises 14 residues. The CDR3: CASSSGASNQPQHF. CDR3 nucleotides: TGTGCCAGCTCATCAGGCGCCAGCAATCAGCCCCAGCATTTT.

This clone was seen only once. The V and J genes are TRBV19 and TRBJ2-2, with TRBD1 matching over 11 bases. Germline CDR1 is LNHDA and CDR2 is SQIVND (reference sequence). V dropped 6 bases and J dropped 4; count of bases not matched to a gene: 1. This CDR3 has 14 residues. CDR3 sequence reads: CASRGTGGTGELFF. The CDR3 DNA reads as TGTGCCAGTAGGGGGACAGGGGGCACCGGGGAGCTGTTTTTT.

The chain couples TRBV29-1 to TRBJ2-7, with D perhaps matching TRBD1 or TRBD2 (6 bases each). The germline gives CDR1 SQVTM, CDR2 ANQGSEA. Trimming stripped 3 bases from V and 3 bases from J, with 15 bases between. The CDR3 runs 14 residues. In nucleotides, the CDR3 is TGCAGCGTTGAGACCCAGGGGACTGGCTACGAGCAGTACTTC. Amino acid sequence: CSVETQGTGYEQYF.

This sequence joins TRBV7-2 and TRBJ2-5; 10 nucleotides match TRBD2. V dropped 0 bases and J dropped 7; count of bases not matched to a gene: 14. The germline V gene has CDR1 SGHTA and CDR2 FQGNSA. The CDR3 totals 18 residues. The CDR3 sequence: CASSLASGRPSARSTQYF. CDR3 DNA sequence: TGTGCCAGCAGCTTAGCTAGCGGGAGGCCATCGGCAAGATCGACCCAGTACTTC.

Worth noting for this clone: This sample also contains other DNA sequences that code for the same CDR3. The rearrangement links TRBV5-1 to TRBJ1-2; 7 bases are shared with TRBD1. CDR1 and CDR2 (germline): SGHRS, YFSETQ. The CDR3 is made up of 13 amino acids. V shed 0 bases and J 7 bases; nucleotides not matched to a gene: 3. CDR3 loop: CASSLEAGGGYTF. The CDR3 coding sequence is TGCGCCAGCAGCTTGGAGGCAGGGGGTGGCTACACCTTC. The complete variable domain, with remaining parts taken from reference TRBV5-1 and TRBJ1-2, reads KAGVTQTPRYLIKTRGQQVTLSCSPISGHRSVSWYQQTPGQGLQFLFEYFSETQRNKGNFPGRFSGRQFSNSRSEMNVSTLELGDSALYLCASSLEAGGGYTFGSGTRLTVV.

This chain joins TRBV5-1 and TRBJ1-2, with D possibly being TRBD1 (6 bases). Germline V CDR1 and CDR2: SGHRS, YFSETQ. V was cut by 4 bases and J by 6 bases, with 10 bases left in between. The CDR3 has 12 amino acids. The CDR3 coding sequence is TGCGCCAGCAGCGATACAGGGAATGGCTACACCTTC. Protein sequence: CASSDTGNGYTF.

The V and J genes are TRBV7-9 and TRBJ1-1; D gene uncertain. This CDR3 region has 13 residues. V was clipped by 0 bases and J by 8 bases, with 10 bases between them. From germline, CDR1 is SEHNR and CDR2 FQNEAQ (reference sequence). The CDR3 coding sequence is TGTGCCAGCAGCTTAGCGGGAGGGTTCGAAGCTTTCTTT. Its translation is CASSLAGGFEAFF.

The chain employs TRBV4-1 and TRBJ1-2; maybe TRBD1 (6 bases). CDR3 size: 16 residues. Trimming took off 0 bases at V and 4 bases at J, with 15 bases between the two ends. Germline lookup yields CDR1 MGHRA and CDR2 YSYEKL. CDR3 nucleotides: TGCGCCAGCAGCCAAGAGGCAGGGGAAACCCTCTATGGCTACACCTTC. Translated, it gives CASSQEAGETLYGYTF.

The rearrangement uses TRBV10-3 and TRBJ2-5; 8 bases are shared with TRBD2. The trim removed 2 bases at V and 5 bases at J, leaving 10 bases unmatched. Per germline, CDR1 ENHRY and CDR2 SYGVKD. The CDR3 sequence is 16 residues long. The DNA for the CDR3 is TGTGCCATCAGTGAGGGGGCGGGAGGATTGGTGGAGACCCAGTACTTC. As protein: CAISEGAGGLVETQYF.